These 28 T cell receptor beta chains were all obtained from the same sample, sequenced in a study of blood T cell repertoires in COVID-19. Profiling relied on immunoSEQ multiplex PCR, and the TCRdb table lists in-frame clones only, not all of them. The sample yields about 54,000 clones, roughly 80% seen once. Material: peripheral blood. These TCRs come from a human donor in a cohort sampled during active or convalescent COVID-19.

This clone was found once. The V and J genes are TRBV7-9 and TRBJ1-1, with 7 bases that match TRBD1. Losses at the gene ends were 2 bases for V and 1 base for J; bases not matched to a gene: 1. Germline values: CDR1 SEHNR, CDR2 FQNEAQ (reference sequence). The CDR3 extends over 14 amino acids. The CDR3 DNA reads TGTGCCAGCAGCTTACAGGGGGGGAACACTGAAGCTTTCTTT. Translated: CASSLQGGNTEAFF.

The CDR3 nucleotides are TGTGCCAGCAGCTCGACACTCTACAATGAGCAGTTCTTC. Its translation is CASSSTLYNEQFF. The chain recombines TRBV7-9 with TRBJ2-1; D gene uncertain. The V gene's germline CDR1 is SEHNR and CDR2 FQNEAQ (reference sequence). The CDR3 totals 13 residues. V was trimmed by 4 bases and J by 3 bases, leaving 7 bases between them.

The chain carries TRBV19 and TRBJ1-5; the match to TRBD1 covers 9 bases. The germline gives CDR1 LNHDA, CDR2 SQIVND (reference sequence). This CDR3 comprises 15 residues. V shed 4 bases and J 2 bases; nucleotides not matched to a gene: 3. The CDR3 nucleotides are TGTGCCAGTAGTACGAGACAGGGGGGCAATCAGCCCCAGCATTTT. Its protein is CASSTRQGGNQPQHF.

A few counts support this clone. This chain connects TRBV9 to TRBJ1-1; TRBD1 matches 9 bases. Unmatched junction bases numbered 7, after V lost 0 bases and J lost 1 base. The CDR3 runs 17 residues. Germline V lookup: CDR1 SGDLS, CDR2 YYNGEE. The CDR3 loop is CASSVGPRTGENTEAFF. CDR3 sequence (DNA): TGTGCCAGCAGCGTAGGGCCGAGGACAGGGGAGAACACTGAAGCTTTCTTT. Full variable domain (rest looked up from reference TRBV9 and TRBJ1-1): DSGVTQTPKHLITATGQRVTLRCSPRSGDLSVYWYQQSLDQGLQFLIQYYNGEERAKGNILERFSAQQFPDLHSELNLSSLELGDSALYFCASSVGPRTGENTEAFFGQGTRLTVV.

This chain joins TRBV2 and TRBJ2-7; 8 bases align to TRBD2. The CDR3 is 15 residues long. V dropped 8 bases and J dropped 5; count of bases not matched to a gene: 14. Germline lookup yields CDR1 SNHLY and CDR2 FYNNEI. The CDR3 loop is CASGRGGQGNDEQYF. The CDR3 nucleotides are TGTGCCAGCGGCCGGGGGGGGCAGGGCAACGACGAGCAGTACTTC.

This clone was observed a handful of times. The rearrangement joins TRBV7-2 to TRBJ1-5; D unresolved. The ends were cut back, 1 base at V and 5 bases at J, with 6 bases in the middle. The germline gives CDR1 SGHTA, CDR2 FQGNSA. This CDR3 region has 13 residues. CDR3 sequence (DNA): TGTGCCAGCAGCTTAGAGCGGGATCAGCCCCAGCATTTT. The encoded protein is CASSLERDQPQHF.

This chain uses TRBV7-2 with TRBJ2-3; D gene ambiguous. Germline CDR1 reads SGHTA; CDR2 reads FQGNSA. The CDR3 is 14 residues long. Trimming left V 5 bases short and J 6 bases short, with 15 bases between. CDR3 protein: CASSKRQTGDTQYF. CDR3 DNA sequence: TGTGCCAGCAGCAAGAGGCAAACTGGGGATACGCAGTATTTT.

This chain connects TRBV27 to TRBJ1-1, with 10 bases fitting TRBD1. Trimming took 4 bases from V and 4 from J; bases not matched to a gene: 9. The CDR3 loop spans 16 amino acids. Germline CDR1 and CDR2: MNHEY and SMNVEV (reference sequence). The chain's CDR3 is CASSSDRGREVTEAFF. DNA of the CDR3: TGTGCCAGCAGTTCCGACAGGGGGCGCGAGGTCACTGAAGCTTTCTTT.

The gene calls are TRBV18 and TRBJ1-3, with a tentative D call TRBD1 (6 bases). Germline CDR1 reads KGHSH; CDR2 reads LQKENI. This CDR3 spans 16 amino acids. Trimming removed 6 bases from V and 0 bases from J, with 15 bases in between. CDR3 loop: CASSYLSDSSGNTIYF. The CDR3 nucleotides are TGTGCCAGCTCTTACCTCTCGGACAGCTCTGGAAACACCATATATTTT.

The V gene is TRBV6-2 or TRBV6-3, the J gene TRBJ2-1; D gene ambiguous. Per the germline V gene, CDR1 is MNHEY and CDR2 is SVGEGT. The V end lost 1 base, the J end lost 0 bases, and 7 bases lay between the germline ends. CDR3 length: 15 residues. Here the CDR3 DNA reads TGTGCCAGCAGTTACTTAGCAAGCTCCTACAATGAGCAGTTCTTC. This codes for CASSYLASSYNEQFF.

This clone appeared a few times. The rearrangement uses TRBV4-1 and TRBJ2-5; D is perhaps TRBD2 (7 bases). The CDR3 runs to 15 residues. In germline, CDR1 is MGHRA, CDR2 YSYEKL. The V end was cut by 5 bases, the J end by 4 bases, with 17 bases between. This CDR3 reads CASSTTAGAGETQYF. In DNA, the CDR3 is TGCGCCAGCAGCACAACGGCGGGGGCGGGAGAGACCCAGTACTTC.

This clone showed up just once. CDR3 residues: CASSSISDTGELFF. The CDR3 coding sequence is TGTGCCAGCAGCTCGATCTCAGACACCGGGGAGCTGTTTTTT. The chain uses TRBV5-4 and TRBJ2-2, with unresolved D. The length of the CDR3 is 14 residues. V was shortened by 3 bases and J by 3 bases, with 9 bases between the two germline ends. From germline, CDR1 is SGHNT and CDR2 YYREEE (reference sequence).

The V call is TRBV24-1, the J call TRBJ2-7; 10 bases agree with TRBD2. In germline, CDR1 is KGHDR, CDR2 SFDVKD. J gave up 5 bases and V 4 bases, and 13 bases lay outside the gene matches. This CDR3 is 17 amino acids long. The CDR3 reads CATSDPPPLLAGDEQYF. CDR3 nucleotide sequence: TGTGCCACCAGTGACCCCCCTCCACTCCTAGCGGGGGACGAGCAGTACTTC.

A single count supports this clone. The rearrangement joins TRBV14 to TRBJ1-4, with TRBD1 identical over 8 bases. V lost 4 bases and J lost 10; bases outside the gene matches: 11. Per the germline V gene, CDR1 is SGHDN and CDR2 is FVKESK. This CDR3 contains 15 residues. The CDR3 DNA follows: TGTGCCAGCAGCCCCCGGACAGGGAGCGCTGGAAAACTGTTTTTT. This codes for CASSPRTGSAGKLFF.

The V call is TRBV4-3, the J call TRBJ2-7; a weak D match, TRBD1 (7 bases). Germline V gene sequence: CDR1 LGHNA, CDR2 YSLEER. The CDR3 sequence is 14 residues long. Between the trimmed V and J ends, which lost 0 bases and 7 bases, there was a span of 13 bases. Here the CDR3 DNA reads TGCGCCAGCAGCCAAGATGAGGGGGCGGGGGAGCAGTACTTC. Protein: CASSQDEGAGEQYF.

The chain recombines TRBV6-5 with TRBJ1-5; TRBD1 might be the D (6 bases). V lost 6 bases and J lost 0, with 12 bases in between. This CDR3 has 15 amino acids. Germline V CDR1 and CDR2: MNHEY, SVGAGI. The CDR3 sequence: CASSQGSLSNQPQHF. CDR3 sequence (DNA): TGTGCCAGCAGCCAGGGGTCCCTTAGCAATCAGCCCCAGCATTTT.

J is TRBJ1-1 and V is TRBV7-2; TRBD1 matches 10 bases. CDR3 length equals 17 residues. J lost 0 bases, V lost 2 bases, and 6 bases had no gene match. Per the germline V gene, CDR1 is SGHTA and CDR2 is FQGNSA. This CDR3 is CASSLTGQGTMNTEAFF. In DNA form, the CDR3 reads TGTGCCAGCAGCTTAACGGGACAGGGGACGATGAACACTGAAGCTTTCTTT.

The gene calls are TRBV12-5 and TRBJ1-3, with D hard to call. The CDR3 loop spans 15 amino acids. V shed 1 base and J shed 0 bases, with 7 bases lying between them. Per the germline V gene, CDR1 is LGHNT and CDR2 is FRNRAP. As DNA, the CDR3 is TGTGCTAGTGGTTTGGCTCCTTTCTCTGGAAACACCATATATTTT. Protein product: CASGLAPFSGNTIYF.

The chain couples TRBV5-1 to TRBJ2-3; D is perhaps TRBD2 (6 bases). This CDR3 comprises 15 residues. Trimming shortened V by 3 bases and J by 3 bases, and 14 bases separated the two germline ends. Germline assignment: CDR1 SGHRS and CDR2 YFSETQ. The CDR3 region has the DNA TGCGCCAGCAGCTCGGCGGGGTCCCCGACAGATACGCAGTATTTT. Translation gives CASSSAGSPTDTQYF.

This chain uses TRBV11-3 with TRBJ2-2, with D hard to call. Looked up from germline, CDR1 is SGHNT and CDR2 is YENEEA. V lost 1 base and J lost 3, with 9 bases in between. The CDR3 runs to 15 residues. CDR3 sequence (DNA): TGTGCCAGCAGCTTAGGTTCCTCGTACACCGGGGAGCTGTTTTTT. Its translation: CASSLGSSYTGELFF.

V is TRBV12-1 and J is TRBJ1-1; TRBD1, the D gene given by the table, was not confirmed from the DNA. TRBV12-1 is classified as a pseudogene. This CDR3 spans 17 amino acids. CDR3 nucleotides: TGTGCCAGCAGAAGGTATCGACAGTGGGGAATGAACACTGAAGCTTTCTTT. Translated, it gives CASRRYRQWGMNTEAFF.

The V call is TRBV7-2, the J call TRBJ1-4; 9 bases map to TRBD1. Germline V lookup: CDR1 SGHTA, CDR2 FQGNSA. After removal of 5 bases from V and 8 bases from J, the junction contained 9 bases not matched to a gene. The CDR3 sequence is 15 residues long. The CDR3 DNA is TGTGCCAGCAGCCGTAACAGGGGGCTTGGGGAAAAACTGTTTTTT. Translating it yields CASSRNRGLGEKLFF. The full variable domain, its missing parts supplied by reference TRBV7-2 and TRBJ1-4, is GAGVSQSPSNKVTEKGKDVELRCDPISGHTALYWYRQSLGQGLEFLIYFQGNSAPDKSGLPSDRFSAERTGGSVSTLTIQRTQQEDSAVYLCASSRNRGLGEKLFFGSGTQLSVL.

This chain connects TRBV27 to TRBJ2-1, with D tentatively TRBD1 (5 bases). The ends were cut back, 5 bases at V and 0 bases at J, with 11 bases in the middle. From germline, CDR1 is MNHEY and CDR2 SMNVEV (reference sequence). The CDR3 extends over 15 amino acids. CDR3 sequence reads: CASSVLRVSYNEQFF. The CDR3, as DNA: TGTGCCAGCAGTGTCCTCAGGGTCTCCTACAATGAGCAGTTCTTC.

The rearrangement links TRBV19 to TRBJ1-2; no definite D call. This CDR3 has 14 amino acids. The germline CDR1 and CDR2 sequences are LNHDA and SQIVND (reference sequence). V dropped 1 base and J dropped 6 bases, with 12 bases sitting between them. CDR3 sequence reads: CASSIGGNRDGYTF. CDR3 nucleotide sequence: TGTGCCAGTAGTATAGGCGGGAATCGGGATGGCTACACCTTC.

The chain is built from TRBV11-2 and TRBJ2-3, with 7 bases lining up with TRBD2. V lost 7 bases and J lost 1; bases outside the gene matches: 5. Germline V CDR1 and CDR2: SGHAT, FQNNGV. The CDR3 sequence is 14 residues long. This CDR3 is CASMLAGGTDTQYF. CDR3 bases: TGTGCCAGCATGTTGGCGGGAGGCACAGATACGCAGTATTTT.

CDR3 in amino acids: CASSRGRAQETQYF. CDR3 sequence (DNA): TGTGCCAGCAGCCGAGGCAGGGCCCAAGAGACCCAGTACTTC. The chain joins TRBV7-8 to TRBJ2-5; tentatively, D is TRBD1 (5 bases). Germline CDR1 and CDR2: SGHVS and FQNEAQ. The V gene lost 5 bases and the J gene lost 1 base, with 11 bases spanning the gap. This CDR3 is built from 14 residues.

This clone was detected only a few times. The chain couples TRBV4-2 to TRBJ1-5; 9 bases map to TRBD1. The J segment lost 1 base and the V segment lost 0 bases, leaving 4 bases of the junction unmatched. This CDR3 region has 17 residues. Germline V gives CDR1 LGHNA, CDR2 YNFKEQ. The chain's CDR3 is CASSQEWTGDSNQPQHF. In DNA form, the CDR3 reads TGTGCCAGCAGCCAAGAATGGACAGGGGACAGCAATCAGCCCCAGCATTTT.

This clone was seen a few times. CDR3 in DNA: TGTGCCAGCAGTTCGGACACTGAAGCTTTCTTT. The encoded protein is CASSSDTEAFF. V is TRBV27 and J is TRBJ1-1; no firm D call. The length of the CDR3 is 11 residues. Trimming stripped 4 bases from V and 3 bases from J, with 3 bases between. Germline V lookup: CDR1 MNHEY, CDR2 SMNVEV (reference sequence).